This TCR beta chain was documented in a study of T-cell reconstitution after alpha-beta-depleted transplantation in children. TCRbeta library preparation incorporated unique molecular identifiers. TCRdb reanalysed the PCR reads using MiXCR and keeps one entry per CDR3 protein. The sample yields around 250,000 distinct CDR3 sequences, more than 8% seen once. Trimming took 5 bases from V and 1 from J, leaving 9 bases between them. The CDR3 totals 14 residues. This clonotype was detected a few times. The V gene is TRBV12-3 or TRBV12-4, the J gene TRBJ1-3; no reliable D call. The sample in question was PBMCs from the stem cell graft donor, obtained from the stem cell graft. The receptor was derived from a human donor who donated a stem cell graft to a child with SCID. CDR3 sequence reads: CASSPTGSGNTIYF. Here the CDR3 DNA reads TGTGCCAGCAGTCCCACGGGGTCTGGAAACACCATATATTTT.